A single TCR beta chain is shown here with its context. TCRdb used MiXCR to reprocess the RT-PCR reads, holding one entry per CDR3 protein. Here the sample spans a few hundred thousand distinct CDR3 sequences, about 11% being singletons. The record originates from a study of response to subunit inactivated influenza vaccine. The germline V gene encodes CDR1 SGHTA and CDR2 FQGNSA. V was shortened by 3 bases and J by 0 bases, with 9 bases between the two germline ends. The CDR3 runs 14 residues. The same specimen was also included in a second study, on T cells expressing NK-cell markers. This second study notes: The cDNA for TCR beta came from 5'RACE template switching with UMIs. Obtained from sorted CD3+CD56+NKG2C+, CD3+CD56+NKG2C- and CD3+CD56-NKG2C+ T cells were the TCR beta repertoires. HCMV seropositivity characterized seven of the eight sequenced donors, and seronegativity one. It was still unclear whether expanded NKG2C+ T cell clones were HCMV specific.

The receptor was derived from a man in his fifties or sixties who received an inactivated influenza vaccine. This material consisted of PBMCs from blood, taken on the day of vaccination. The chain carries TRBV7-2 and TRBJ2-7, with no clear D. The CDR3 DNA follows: TGTGCCAGCAGCTTCTCCAGGAGCTCCTACGAGCAGTACTTC. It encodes CASSFSRSSYEQYF.